This T cell receptor beta chain came from a study of Ad26.COV2.S vaccination and SARS-CoV-2 variants. Study-level information: By the intramuscular route, Ad26.COV2.S was given once, or twice 56 days apart. General study points: Measurements of TCR breadth and depth may have given underestimates of the total T cell responses.

Germline V lookup: CDR1 SGHNT, CDR2 YYREEE (reference sequence). Deletions cut 4 bases from V and 5 bases from J, with 21 bases between. This CDR3 region has 17 residues. Sequencing used immunoSEQ multiplex PCR; TCRdb keeps in-frame clones, though not all of them. The sample holds some 500,000 clones, about 88% seen once. With respect to this clone: Its matching antigen is unknown.

As for treatment: about 20 received Ad26.COV2.S at low or high dose, single or two shots; several received placebo; per-sample allocation not given. Repertoires come from day 63 after the first vaccine or placebo injection. Expressing Wuhan-strain SARS-CoV-2 spike, an Ad26 vector served as the vaccine. This rearrangement joins TRBV5-4 to TRBJ2-2, with D perhaps matching TRBD1 (6 bases). The source is a person aged 18-60 years who received the Ad26.COV2.S COVID-19 vaccine or a placebo. The material was peripheral blood, obtained in a trial of Ad26.COV2.S vaccine versus placebo. The CDR3 reads CASSHTVGRGRTGELFF. CDR3 nucleotides: TGTGCCAGCAGCCACACGGTCGGCAGGGGTCGAACCGGGGAGCTGTTTTTT.